What follows are 30 T cell receptor beta chains derived from one specimen sequenced in a study of blood T cell repertoires in COVID-19. Sequencing used immunoSEQ multiplex PCR; TCRdb keeps in-frame clones, though not all of them. The table shows approximately 72,000 clones, with roughly nine tenths occurring only once. Sample: peripheral blood. These receptors were taken from a man between 60 and 75 years old with acute or convalescent COVID-19.

The chain combines TRBV5-4 with TRBJ1-1; TRBD1 matches at 7 bases. The J segment lost 1 base and the V segment lost 3 bases, leaving 9 bases of the junction unmatched. This CDR3 is built from 16 residues. Germline assignment: CDR1 SGHNT and CDR2 YYREEE (reference sequence). CDR3 coding DNA: TGTGCCAGCAGCTACGGTGCGGGACAGAAGAACACTGAAGCTTTCTTT. Protein sequence: CASSYGAGQKNTEAFF.

V and J are TRBV19 and TRBJ2-1, with 12 bases identical to TRBD2. CDR1 and CDR2 (germline): LNHDA, SQIVND (reference sequence). The V segment lost 6 bases and the J segment 6 bases; nucleotides outside the gene matches: 0. This CDR3 region has 13 residues. CDR3 sequence reads: CASRLAGGNEQFF. The CDR3 DNA sequence: TGTGCCAGTAGACTAGCGGGGGGCAATGAGCAGTTCTTC. Filled out from reference TRBV19 and TRBJ2-1, the complete variable domain reads DGGITQSPKYLFRKEGQNVTLSCEQNLNHDAMYWYRQDPGQGLRLIYYSQIVNDFQKGDIAEGYSVSREKKESFPLTVTSAQKNPTAFYLCASRLAGGNEQFFGPGTRLTVL.

The V call is TRBV12-3 or TRBV12-4, the J call TRBJ1-3; D unresolved. V was trimmed by 4 bases and J by 4 bases, leaving 2 bases between them. This CDR3 contains 11 residues. CDR3 DNA sequence: TGTGCCAGCAGTTCGGGAAACACCATATATTTT. This encodes CASSSGNTIYF.

The V gene is TRBV7-8, the J gene TRBJ1-2; 10 nucleotides match TRBD1. Germline CDR1 is SGHVS and CDR2 is FQNEAQ. J gave up 7 bases and V 3 bases, and 5 bases lay outside the gene matches. CDR3 length equals 14 residues. CDR3 bases: TGTGCCAGCAGCTTCAGGGACAGGGGATTTGGCTACACCTTC. Protein product: CASSFRDRGFGYTF. Looking up the rest from reference TRBV7-8 and TRBJ1-2 gives the full variable domain: GAGVSQSPRYKVAKRGQDVALRCDPISGHVSLFWYQQALGQGPEFLTYFQNEAQLDKSGLPSDRFFAERPEGSVSTLKIQRTQQEDSAVYLCASSFRDRGFGYTFGSGTRLTVV.

V usage is TRBV24-1 and J usage is TRBJ1-5; D remains unclear. The CDR3 totals 14 residues. V shed 1 base and J shed 0 bases, with 3 bases lying between them. Germline V CDR1 and CDR2: KGHDR, SFDVKD. Here the CDR3 reads CATSDFGSNQPQHF. The CDR3 coding sequence is TGTGCCACCAGTGATTTCGGTAGCAATCAGCCCCAGCATTTT.

The chain is built from TRBV10-2 and TRBJ2-3; TRBD1 aligns across 8 bases. Trimming cost V 2 bases and J 1 base; bases outside gene matches: 2. The CDR3 sequence is 15 residues long. In germline, CDR1 is WSHSY, CDR2 SAAADI. The CDR3 loop reads CASSEPGQGTDTQYF. The DNA of the CDR3 is TGCGCCAGCAGTGAGCCGGGACAGGGCACAGATACGCAGTATTTT.

The chain carries TRBV14 and TRBJ2-2; 9 bases agree with TRBD1. The length of the CDR3 is 14 residues. Germline loops: CDR1 SGHDN, CDR2 FVKESK. After removal of 6 bases from V and 7 bases from J, the junction contained 6 bases not matched to a gene. The CDR3 here is CASSYRGQNGELFF. The CDR3 DNA sequence: TGTGCCAGCAGTTACAGGGGGCAGAACGGGGAGCTGTTTTTT.

The chain combines TRBV7-9 with TRBJ1-1, with a weak D call TRBD1 (6 bases). V dropped 5 bases and J dropped 1 base, with 14 bases sitting between them. This CDR3 has 15 amino acids. The germline V gene has CDR1 SEHNR and CDR2 FQNEAQ (reference sequence). CDR3 residues: CASSAPDRTNTEAFF. CDR3 coding DNA: TGTGCCAGCAGCGCCCCGGACAGAACGAACACTGAAGCTTTCTTT.

The chain employs TRBV19 and TRBJ2-3; 8 bases line up with TRBD1. This CDR3 is 15 amino acids long. Germline V CDR1 and CDR2: LNHDA, SQIVND (reference sequence). Unmatched junction bases numbered 6, after V lost 5 bases and J lost 2 bases. CDR3: CASSLGQGNTDTQYF. The CDR3 DNA reads as TGTGCCAGTAGTCTCGGACAGGGAAACACAGATACGCAGTATTTT.

This chain connects TRBV6-5 to TRBJ1-4; D uncertain. V dropped 6 bases and J dropped 8 bases, with 16 bases sitting between them. This CDR3 region has 14 residues. The germline CDR1 and CDR2 sequences are MNHEY and SVGAGI. CDR3 amino acids: CASRLGGVGEKLFF. The CDR3 nucleotides are TGTGCCAGCAGACTAGGCGGGGTCGGGGAAAAACTGTTTTTT.

As regards this clone: The sample has other DNA sequences that encode this CDR3 too. The chain recombines TRBV3-1 (or the pseudogene TRBV3-2) with TRBJ1-1; D is unresolved. CDR3 length: 11 amino acids. Germline CDR1 LGHDT, CDR2 YNNKEL (reference sequence). The V end was cut by 3 bases, the J end by 4 bases, with 3 bases between. CDR3: CASSQATEAFF. CDR3 coding DNA: TGTGCCAGCAGCCAGGCCACTGAAGCTTTCTTT.

The gene calls are TRBV5-1 and TRBJ2-3; D uncertain. This CDR3 has 12 residues. V was trimmed by 0 bases and J by 4 bases, leaving 3 bases between them. Germline loops: CDR1 SGHRS, CDR2 YFSETQ. The CDR3 sequence is CASSLAADTQYF. The CDR3 DNA reads TGCGCCAGCAGCTTGGCAGCAGATACGCAGTATTTT. The full variable domain, with the rest looked up from reference TRBV5-1 and TRBJ2-3, is KAGVTQTPRYLIKTRGQQVTLSCSPISGHRSVSWYQQTPGQGLQFLFEYFSETQRNKGNFPGRFSGRQFSNSRSEMNVSTLELGDSALYLCASSLAADTQYFGPGTRLTVL.

This sequence joins TRBV5-1 and TRBJ2-1; D ambiguous. This CDR3 spans 15 amino acids. Germline lookup yields CDR1 SGHRS and CDR2 YFSETQ. Trimming cost V 2 bases and J 0 bases, with 9 bases left between them. The CDR3 spells CASSFLGGSYNEQFF. The CDR3 DNA is TGCGCCAGCAGCTTCCTCGGCGGCTCCTACAATGAGCAGTTCTTC.

This sequence joins TRBV11-2 and TRBJ1-5; 9 bases line up with TRBD1. Germline-derived CDR1 and CDR2 are SGHAT and FQNNGV. The CDR3 covers 14 residues. The junction had 4 bases not matched to a gene; V was cut back by 3 bases and J by 7 bases. This CDR3 is CASSLTGGEQPQHF. For the CDR3, the DNA is TGTGCCAGCAGCTTGACAGGGGGGGAGCAGCCCCAGCATTTT.

The chain couples TRBV6-5 to TRBJ1-1; D is uncertain. There are 12 residues in the CDR3. Trimming removed 10 bases from V and 6 bases from J, with 15 bases in between. CDR1 is MNHEY and CDR2 is SVGAGI in the germline V gene. In DNA, the CDR3 is TGTGCCACGGAGGCTCCGGGCTCTGAAGCTTTCTTT. Amino acids: CATEAPGSEAFF.

CDR3 amino acids: CASSLVQGASSPLHF. In nucleotides, the CDR3 is TGTGCCAGCAGCTTAGTTCAGGGGGCAAGCTCACCCCTCCACTTT. The chain links TRBV11-2 to TRBJ1-6; 8 bases map to TRBD1. With V trimmed by 1 base and J by 10 bases, 6 bases remained unmatched. The CDR3 spans 15 residues. Germline V gene data show CDR1 as SGHAT and CDR2 as FQNNGV.

The chain's CDR3 is CASSRSGTYVTGELFF. The CDR3 DNA reads as TGCGCCAGCAGCAGGTCCGGGACATACGTTACCGGGGAGCTGTTTTTT. The rearrangement joins TRBV5-1 to TRBJ2-2; D might be TRBD1 (6 bases). This CDR3 has 16 residues. The V gene's germline CDR1 is SGHRS and CDR2 YFSETQ. V shed 4 bases and J shed 5 bases, with 18 bases lying between them.

The chain joins TRBV5-1 to TRBJ1-1; 7 nucleotides line up with TRBD1. CDR1 and CDR2 (germline): SGHRS, YFSETQ. After removal of 3 bases from V and 4 bases from J, the junction contained 6 bases not matched to a gene. This CDR3 region has 14 residues. The CDR3 reads CASSSDRVSTEAFF. CDR3 in DNA: TGCGCCAGCAGCTCCGACAGGGTAAGCACTGAAGCTTTCTTT.

V and J are TRBV24-1 and TRBJ2-1; D unresolved. The ends were cut back, 2 bases at V and 1 base at J, with 11 bases in the middle. This CDR3 has 16 amino acids. The germline V gene has CDR1 KGHDR and CDR2 SFDVKD. CDR3 residues: CATSDSLASSYNEQFF. In DNA form, the CDR3 reads TGTGCCACCAGTGATTCGTTGGCTTCATCCTACAATGAGCAGTTCTTC.

The genes are TRBV19 and TRBJ2-5; D remains ambiguous. CDR1 is LNHDA, CDR2 SQIVND, per germline (reference sequence). With 2 bases removed from V and 2 bases from J, the gap between germline ends came to 9 bases. There are 14 residues in the CDR3. The CDR3 DNA follows: TGTGCCAGTAGTATATCAATACTGCAAGAGACCCAGTACTTC. This encodes CASSISILQETQYF.

V gene TRBV15 combines with J gene TRBJ2-7; the match to TRBD1 covers 10 bases. The germline gives CDR1 LNHNV, CDR2 YYDKDF (reference sequence). This CDR3 has 17 residues. Trimming took 5 bases from V and 6 from J; bases not matched to a gene: 16. The CDR3 bases are TGTGCCACCAGCCGGGACAGGGGAGTCTGGGCCCAAGGCGAGCAGTACTTC. Protein sequence: CATSRDRGVWAQGEQYF.

This rearrangement joins TRBV20-1 to TRBJ1-4, with no clear D. The germline CDR1 and CDR2 sequences are DFQATT and SNEGSKA (reference sequence). V was trimmed by 7 bases and J by 7 bases, leaving 10 bases between them. CDR3 length equals 11 residues. CDR3 sequence: CSGQEGEKLFF. DNA for the CDR3: TGCAGTGGTCAGGAAGGTGAAAAACTGTTTTTT.

This clone was recorded only once. V is TRBV2 and J is TRBJ2-2; tentative D call: TRBD1 (6 bases). V was trimmed by 4 bases and J by 6 bases, leaving 12 bases between them. The germline CDR1 and CDR2 sequences are SNHLY and FYNNEI. The CDR3 spans 14 residues. The CDR3 region is CASSVRGGAGELFF. The CDR3 coding sequence is TGTGCCAGCAGTGTACGAGGGGGAGCCGGGGAGCTGTTTTTT.

The chain is built from TRBV6-1 and TRBJ1-1; perhaps TRBD1 as D (5 bases). This CDR3 is built from 16 residues. V was clipped by 4 bases and J by 3 bases, with 18 bases between them. Germline V CDR1 and CDR2: MNHNS, SASEGT. The CDR3 region is CASSGWQGQVDTEAFF. CDR3 DNA: TGTGCCAGCAGTGGGTGGCAGGGTCAAGTAGACACTGAAGCTTTCTTT.

V and J are TRBV2 and TRBJ1-2, with 7 bases matching TRBD1. This CDR3 contains 14 residues. The V segment lost 3 bases and the J segment 2 bases; nucleotides outside the gene matches: 3. Germline CDR1 reads SNHLY; CDR2 reads FYNNEI. The CDR3 loop is CASSETGINYGYTF. In DNA form, the CDR3 reads TGTGCCAGCAGTGAGACAGGGATCAACTATGGCTACACCTTC.

The genes are TRBV15 and TRBJ1-5; 7 bases agree with TRBD1. Trimming took 8 bases from V and 1 from J; bases not matched to a gene: 11. In germline, CDR1 is LNHNV, CDR2 YYDKDF (reference sequence). The CDR3 sequence is 16 residues long. The DNA of the CDR3 is TGTGCCACCCGACGATTCCAGGGGGTCAGCAATCAGCCCCAGCATTTT. Protein sequence: CATRRFQGVSNQPQHF. Using reference TRBV15 and TRBJ1-5 for the parts outside the CDR3, the full variable domain is DAMVIQNPRYQVTQFGKPVTLSCSQTLNHNVMYWYQQKSSQAPKLLFHYYDKDFNNEADTPDNFQSRRPNTSFCFLDIRSPGLGDTAMYLCATRRFQGVSNQPQHFGDGTRLSIL.

The rearrangement joins TRBV30 to TRBJ1-5, with a tentative D call TRBD1 (6 bases). Trimming took 0 bases from V and 5 from J, leaving 17 bases between them. In germline, CDR1 is GTSNPN, CDR2 SVGIG (reference sequence). CDR3 length: 16 amino acids. In DNA, the CDR3 is TGTGCCTGGAGTGTACAAACAGGGTCCTTAGATCAGCCCCAGCATTTT. Its protein is CAWSVQTGSLDQPQHF.

The chain combines TRBV7-2 with TRBJ2-1; 7 bases align to TRBD2. This CDR3 spans 15 amino acids. Per germline, CDR1 SGHTA and CDR2 FQGNSA. V was clipped by 5 bases and J by 3 bases; unmatched bases: 7. DNA of the CDR3: TGTGCCAGCAGCCCGCGGACGGGGGGCTACAATGAGCAGTTCTTC. It specifies CASSPRTGGYNEQFF.

CDR3 coding DNA: TGTGCCGACTCCAGGGGGCGCTTGGGGAAGTACAATGAGCAGTTCTTC. It encodes CADSRGRLGKYNEQFF. The J gene is TRBJ2-1, the V gene TRBV5-8; TRBD1 agrees at 8 bases. This CDR3 comprises 16 residues. The J segment lost 4 bases and the V segment lost 10 bases, leaving 16 bases of the junction unmatched. Germline CDR1 is SGHTS and CDR2 is YDEGEE.

V is TRBV29-1 and J is TRBJ1-2; D is unresolved. Between the trimmed V and J ends, which lost 8 bases and 4 bases, there was a span of 11 bases. The CDR3 is made up of 11 amino acids. Per germline, CDR1 SQVTM and CDR2 ANQGSEA. The CDR3 here is CSPGPLYGYTF. As DNA, the CDR3 is TGCAGCCCTGGGCCTCTCTATGGCTACACCTTC. Variable domain in full (rest from reference TRBV29-1 and TRBJ1-2): SAVISQKPSRDICQRGTSLTIQCQVDSQVTMMFWYRQQPGQSLTLIATANQGSEATYESGFVIDKFPISRPNLTFSTLTVSNMSPEDSSIYLCSPGPLYGYTFGSGTRLTVV.